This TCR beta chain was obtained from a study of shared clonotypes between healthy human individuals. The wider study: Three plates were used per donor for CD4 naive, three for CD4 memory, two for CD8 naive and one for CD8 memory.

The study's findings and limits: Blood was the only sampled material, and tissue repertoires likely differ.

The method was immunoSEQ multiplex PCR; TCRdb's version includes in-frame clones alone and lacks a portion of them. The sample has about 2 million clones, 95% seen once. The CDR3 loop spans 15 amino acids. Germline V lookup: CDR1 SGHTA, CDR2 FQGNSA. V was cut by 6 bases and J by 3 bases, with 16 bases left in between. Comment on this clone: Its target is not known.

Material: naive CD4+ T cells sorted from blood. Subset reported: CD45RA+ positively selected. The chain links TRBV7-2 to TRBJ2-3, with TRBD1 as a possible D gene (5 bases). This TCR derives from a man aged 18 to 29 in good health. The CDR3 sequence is CASRPSNQGTDTQYF. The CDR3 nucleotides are TGTGCCAGCAGGCCATCTAATCAGGGAACAGATACGCAGTATTTT. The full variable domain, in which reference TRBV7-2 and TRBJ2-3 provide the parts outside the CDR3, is GAGVSQSPSNKVTEKGKDVELRCDPISGHTALYWYRQSLGQGLEFLIYFQGNSAPDKSGLPSDRFSAERTGGSVSTLTIQRTQQEDSAVYLCASRPSNQGTDTQYFGPGTRLTVL.